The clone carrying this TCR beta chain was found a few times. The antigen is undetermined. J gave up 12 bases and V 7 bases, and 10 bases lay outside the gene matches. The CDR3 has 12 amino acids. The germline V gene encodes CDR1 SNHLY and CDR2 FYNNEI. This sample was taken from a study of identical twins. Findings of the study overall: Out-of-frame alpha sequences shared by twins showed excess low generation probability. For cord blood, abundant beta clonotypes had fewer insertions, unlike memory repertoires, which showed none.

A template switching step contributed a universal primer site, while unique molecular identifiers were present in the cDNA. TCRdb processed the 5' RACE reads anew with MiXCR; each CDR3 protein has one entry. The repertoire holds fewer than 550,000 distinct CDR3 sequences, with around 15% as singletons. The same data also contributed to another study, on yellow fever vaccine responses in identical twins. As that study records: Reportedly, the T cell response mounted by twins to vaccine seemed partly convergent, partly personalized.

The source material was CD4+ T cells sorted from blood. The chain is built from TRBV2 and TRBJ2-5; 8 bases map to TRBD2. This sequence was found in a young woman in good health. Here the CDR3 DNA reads TGTGCCAGCAAGTTGGGAGCGGGAGTCAAGTACTTC. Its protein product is CASKLGAGVKYF.